This TCR beta chain was sequenced during a study of cytomegalovirus exposure and HLA in healthy donors. 13 Jbeta primers and 60 Vbeta primers were used for the PCR. Assay: immunoSEQ multiplex PCR; the TCRdb copy retains only in-frame clones and omits some. The sample gives 150,000 to 200,000 clones, approximately 80% of which show up once; approximately 1.4% is in the top ten. This clone appeared a few times. The TCR sequence derives from a woman under 30 in good health and CMV-seronegative. The sequenced sample consisted of PBMCs.

Here the CDR3 reads CASSTNGLAGSDTQYF. CDR3 nucleotide sequence: TGTGCCAGTAGTACAAATGGACTAGCGGGGTCAGATACGCAGTATTTT. The chain joins TRBV19 to TRBJ2-3; 12 bases line up with TRBD2. Germline CDR1 reads LNHDA; CDR2 reads SQIVND (reference sequence). The CDR3 has 16 residues. The V segment lost 4 bases and the J segment 4 bases; nucleotides outside the gene matches: 6.